This T cell receptor beta chain was recovered during a study of blood T cell repertoires in COVID-19 (dated by TCRdb to the early 2020s). For context, the study as a whole: Samples covering the acute and convalescent phases of COVID-19 were provided by collaborators in the United States, Italy and Spain. The material from the prospective study consisted of cDNA or gDNA derived from T cells, B-cell-depleted T cells, or PBMCs. The dataset comprised deeply sampled blood TCRbeta repertoires from subjects exposed to, actively infected with, or recovered from COVID-19. The repertoires were released in a freely available public database meant as a resource for research on the immune response to SARS-CoV-2. Samples were obtained from the ongoing ImmuneRACE study (first 160 participants) and from some 1,200 subjects provided by 6 global collaborators. Nearly every sample came with metadata listing a de-identified subject ID, COVID-19 status, age in years and sex. HLA class I and class II types, where available, came from metadata supplied by the sample provider rather than from assay-based typing. The full study reports these points: The quantity of clinical and demographic metadata differed by source and by participant and was supplied without curation.

With respect to this clone: No cognate antigen has been identified for it. The record has no base qualities; no much larger clone is one base away.

Each collaborating institution followed its own protocols to collect whole blood in K2EDTA tubes. For TCRbeta analysis, collaborator samples were shipped as frozen whole blood, as isolated PBMCs, or as DNA extracted from either sample type. Deletion took 5 bases off V and 3 bases off J, with a span of 11 bases between the germline ends. There are 14 amino acids in the CDR3, from cysteine to phenylalanine inclusive. This entry keeps only the CDR3 DNA: 42 bases, framed from base 1. Sequences SGHRS (CDR1) and YFSETQ (CDR2) are obtained from the germline V gene. TCRbeta CDR3 regions were amplified from genomic DNA using the immunoSEQ Assay, a bias-controlled multiplex PCR. The source study handled its data this way. The number of nucleated cells in each sample was estimated by amplification of reference gene primers within the assay. Sequence reads were collapsed and filtered to measure the absolute abundance of every unique TCRbeta CDR3 rearrangement. For each sample, productive Simpson clonality was calculated as the square root of Simpson's diversity index over productive rearrangements. What TCRdb holds here is the immuneACCESS table cut down to in-frame rearrangements. Part of the clones is not present; checked against another copy, under half of the missing clones reflect an unresolved V gene, and the others are unexplained. V, J and clone size derive from that table, while D and trimming were established from the DNA sequence. The sample includes 180,000 or so clones, with 80% to 90% observed a single time. The ten largest clones add up to roughly 8% of the sample.

The chain was built from TRBV5-1 and TRBJ1-4; TRBD1 is a possible D gene, resting on 5 matching bases. The sequenced sample consisted of peripheral blood. This sequence originates from a man in his 60s with acute or convalescent COVID-19. The CDR3 here reads CASRGGAANEKLFF. DNA sequence: TGCGCCAGCAGAGGCGGGGCGGCTAATGAAAAACTGTTTTTT.